This entry concerns a single TCR beta chain. This entry is derived from a study of cytomegalovirus exposure and HLA in healthy donors. This PCR relied on a set of 60 Vbeta primers and 13 Jbeta primers. The protocol was immunoSEQ multiplex PCR, while the TCRdb copy is restricted to in-frame clones and leaves out a portion. Of 150,000 to 200,000 clones detected, about 75% appear once; the ten largest clones hold around 10%. Per the germline V gene, CDR1 is SGHVS and CDR2 is FQNEAQ. Unmatched junction bases numbered 10, after V lost 5 bases and J lost 4 bases. This CDR3 has 16 residues. J is TRBJ2-1 and V is TRBV7-8; the match to TRBD2 covers 8 bases. This TCR was recovered from a man aged 18-30 years in good health and CMV-seropositive. The specimen sequenced was PBMCs. The DNA for the CDR3 is TGTGCCAGCAGCATACTTAGCGGGGTACCTTACAATGAGCAGTTCTTC. It yields the protein CASSILSGVPYNEQFF. The whole variable domain, filled in from reference TRBV7-8 and TRBJ2-1, reads GAGVSQSPRYKVAKRGQDVALRCDPISGHVSLFWYQQALGQGPEFLTYFQNEAQLDKSGLPSDRFFAERPEGSVSTLKIQRTQQEDSAVYLCASSILSGVPYNEQFFGPGTRLTVL.